The TCR beta chain described here comes from a study of blood T cell repertoires in COVID-19. The CDR3 sequence is 11 residues long. V was pared by 3 bases and J by 11 bases, with 10 bases between. TCRdb's copy holds only in-frame clones and misses some; the assay was immunoSEQ multiplex PCR. The repertoire holds roughly 500,000 clones, with approximately 90% as singletons. The sequenced sample consisted of PBMCs or T cells enriched from blood (not recorded which). This receptor was identified in a woman aged 55-70 years who had recovered from COVID-19. The genes are TRBV12-3 or TRBV12-4 and TRBJ1-1, with D possibly TRBD1 on 5 matching bases. This CDR3 is CASSFRGEAFF. As DNA, the CDR3 is TGTGCCAGCAGTTTTCGGGGGGAGGCTTTCTTT.